This T cell receptor beta chain was retrieved from a study of beta chain features in type 1 diabetes. Study as a whole: In all, roughly 98,000,000 sorted cells from all samples were analyzed. The study's findings and limits: Among patients with Type 1 diabetes, TCRB CDR3s were moderately but significantly shorter in every one of the four CD4+ subsets.

A CD45RO/CCR7/CD25/CD127/CD95/CD27 panel sorted naive, central memory, regulatory and stem cell-like memory CD4+ cells. Sorting produced populations that all topped 95% purity. Sequencing targeted expressed TCRB transcripts, as all isolated RNA had been reverse transcribed. Average reads for naive, central memory and regulatory T cell samples were roughly 3.5 million. Assay: immunoSEQ multiplex PCR; the TCRdb copy retains only in-frame clones and omits some. In the table there are some 280,000 clones, approximately 15% of which are singletons. For this clone: The antigen is unknown.

The germline gives CDR1 SQVTM, CDR2 ANQGSEA. The CDR3 loop spans 13 amino acids. The V gene end was trimmed by 7 bases and the J gene end by 4 bases; junction bases not matched to a gene: 5. The sequenced sample consisted of naive CD4+ T cells from blood. The sequence was collected from a man in his thirties or forties with type 1 diabetes. This chain links TRBV29-1 with TRBJ1-5, with TRBD1 matching 9 bases. CDR3 protein: CSAGQGINQPQHF. CDR3 DNA: TGCAGCGCCGGACAGGGGATAAATCAGCCCCAGCATTTT.